The sequence of this T cell receptor (beta chain) was determined in a study (dated by TCRdb to between 2014 and 2017). At the level of the whole study: The study examined whether tumor-infiltrating Tregs in breast cancer are drawn from blood Tregs or arise in situ by conversion from other CD4+ T cell subsets. What the research found in general, with its limitations: The larger-cohort validation was restricted to a single TCR beta V-J rearrangement rather than whole repertoires. Tumor memory CD4+ T cell TCR gene usage clustered with blood and lymph node memory CD4+ cells and lymph node naive CD4+ cells. Tumor-infiltrating Treg TCR alpha and beta sequences overlapped most with tumor naive CD4+ T cells, then with blood naive CD4+ T cells.

The table lists this clonotype with a few counts. Its antigen has not been determined. Per-base quality was not reported, and no clone a single base away is much larger than it. Full-length TCR variable regions were amplified by 5' RACE PCR with constant-region reverse primers, and semi-nested PCR with Nested Universal Primer A was subsequently performed. The ReliaPrep RNA Cell Miniprep System was used to extract total RNA, which was then reverse transcribed into 5'RACE-ready cDNA with the SMARTer RACE 5'/3' Kit. Full-length TCR alpha and beta libraries were barcoded with multiplex adaptors and sequenced on an Illumina MiSeq. The authors processed their data as follows. For each of nine subset-tissue groups, sequencing data from the five patients were pooled, and the groups were compared by unsupervised clustering of TCR gene usage. The Morisita-Horn index, with shared sequences weighted by their contribution to each repertoire, was used to calculate repertoire similarity. In-frame beta chains were kept once TCRdb had trimmed the public reads at Q25 with fastp and called clones with MiXCR. A single entry per CDR3 protein holds the most common genes and DNA from its merged rows. TCRdb, rather than the study authors, made the V and J calls. Across this sample there are tens of thousands of distinct CDR3 sequences, with about a sixth seen only once. The ten largest clonotypes hold approximately 2.3% of the sample.

Naive CD4+ T cells were purified with the Miltenyi Naive CD4+ T Cell Isolation kit, with Tregs depleted using CD25 microbeads. Tregs, naive and memory CD4+ T cells from tumor, blood and ipsilateral draining lymph nodes of about five breast cancer patients underwent full-length TCR alpha and beta sequencing. Ficoll density gradient centrifugation was used to isolate mononuclear cells from either lymph nodes or 45 to 65 ml of peripheral blood. Sorted cell populations were confirmed by FACS to exceed 90% purity. The clonotype was recovered from a female donor with breast cancer. The material sequenced was naive CD4+ T cells sorted from blood. The cell subset or site label, as the study defines it: naive CD4+ T cells, CD4+CD45RA+CD25-.

The nucleotides are TGCAGCGCTACGGGGACTAGCGGCTTCACAGATACGCAGTATTTT. Translated, this is CSATGTSGFTDTQYF. The rearranged segments are TRBV29-1 and TRBJ2-3, and TRBD2 aligns with 11 junction nucleotides. The CDR3 runs 15 amino acids, cysteine and phenylalanine included. Only the CDR3 DNA stays, 45 bases, in frame from base 1. The CDR1 and CDR2 encoded by the germline V gene are SQVTM and ANQGSEA. Clipping removes 7 bases from V and 2 bases from J, with 8 as the unmatched junction base count.